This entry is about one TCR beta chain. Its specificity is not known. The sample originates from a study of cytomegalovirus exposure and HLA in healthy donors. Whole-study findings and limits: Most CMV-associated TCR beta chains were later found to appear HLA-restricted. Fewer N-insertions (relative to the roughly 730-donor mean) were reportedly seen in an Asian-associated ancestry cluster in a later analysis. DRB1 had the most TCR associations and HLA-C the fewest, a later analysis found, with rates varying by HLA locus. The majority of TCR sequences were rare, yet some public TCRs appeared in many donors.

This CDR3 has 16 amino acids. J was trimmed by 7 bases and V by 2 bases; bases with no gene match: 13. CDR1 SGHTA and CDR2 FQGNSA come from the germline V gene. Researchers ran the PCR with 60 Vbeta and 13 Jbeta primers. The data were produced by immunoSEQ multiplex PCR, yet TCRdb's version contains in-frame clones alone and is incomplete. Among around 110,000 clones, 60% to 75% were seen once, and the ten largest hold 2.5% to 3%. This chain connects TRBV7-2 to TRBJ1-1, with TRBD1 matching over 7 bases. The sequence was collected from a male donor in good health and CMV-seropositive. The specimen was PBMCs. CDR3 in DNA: TGTGCCAGCAGCTTACCCTCTCGGGTCAACAGGGGTGAAGCTTTCTTT. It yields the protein CASSLPSRVNRGEAFF.